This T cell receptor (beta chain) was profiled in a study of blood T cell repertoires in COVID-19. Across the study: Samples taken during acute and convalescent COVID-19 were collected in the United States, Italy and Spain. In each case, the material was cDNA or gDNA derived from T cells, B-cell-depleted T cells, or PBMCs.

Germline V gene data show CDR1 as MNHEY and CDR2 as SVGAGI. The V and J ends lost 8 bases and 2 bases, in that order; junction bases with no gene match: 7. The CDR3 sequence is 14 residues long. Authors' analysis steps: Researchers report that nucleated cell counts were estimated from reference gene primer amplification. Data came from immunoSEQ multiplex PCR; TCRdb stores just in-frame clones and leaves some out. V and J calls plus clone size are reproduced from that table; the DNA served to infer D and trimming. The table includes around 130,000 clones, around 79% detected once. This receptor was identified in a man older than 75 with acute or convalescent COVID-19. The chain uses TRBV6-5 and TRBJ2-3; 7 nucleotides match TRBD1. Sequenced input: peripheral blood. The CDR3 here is CASVDRAITDTQYF. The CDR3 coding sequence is TGTGCCAGCGTCGACAGGGCAATCACAGATACGCAGTATTTT.